A selection of T cell receptor beta chains follows, all from one sample in a study of T cell responses to AZD1222 COVID-19 vaccine. Sequenced by immunoSEQ multiplex PCR; TCRdb stores in-frame clones only, minus some. Of about 97,000 clones in the sample, around 82% are singletons; the top ten hold approximately 15%. The sequencing here drew on peripheral blood, taken on day 0 of AZD1222 vaccination. Receptors were obtained from an adult in good health. Both conserved end residues are part of each CDR3. The D gene is left open where the match is weak. Size is omitted from some rows. Given values are once, few, many or a class for expanded clones.

abundance | j_gene | d_gene | v_gene | CDR3nt | CDR3aa
. | TRBJ1-1 | TRBD1 | TRBV10-3 | TGTGCCGCCCGCAGGGGGGAGAACACTGAAGCTTTCTTT | CAARRGENTEAFF
. | TRBJ1-1 | TRBD1 | TRBV10-3 | TGTGCCTCGCGGACAGGGGGAGGCACTGAAGCTTTCTTT | CASRTGGGTEAFF
. | TRBJ1-3 | TRBD1 | TRBV4-3 | TGCGCCAGCAGCCACCTGGGACAGGTCTCTGGAAACACCATATATTTT | CASSHLGQVSGNTIYF
. | TRBJ1-5 | . | TRBV19 | TGTGCCAGTAGAGTAGGAGGGTATAGCAATCAGCCCCAGCATTTT | CASRVGGYSNQPQHF
. | TRBJ1-3 | . | TRBV9 | TGTGCCAGCAGTGGCGTGGGTCCCTCTGGAAACACCATATATTTT | CASSGVGPSGNTIYF
few | TRBJ1-1 | . | TRBV27 | TGTGCCAGCAGTTTTTGGAGGAACACTGAAGCTTTCTTT | CASSFWRNTEAFF
. | TRBJ1-4 | . | TRBV4-3 | TGCGCCAGCAGCCAAGATCGCGCGGGGCCTGGGGAAAAACTGTTTTTT | CASSQDRAGPGEKLFF
. | TRBJ1-2 | . | TRBV5-1 | TGCGCCAGCAGCGGAGGTACAGATACGGGGGCCATTGGCTACACCTTC | CASSGGTDTGAIGYTF
. | TRBJ1-2 | TRBD1 | TRBV6-2/TRBV6-3 | TGTGCCAGCAGTTACGACAGGGTTGATGGCTACACCTTC | CASSYDRVDGYTF
once | TRBJ2-4 | . | TRBV6-1 | TGTGCCAGCAGTGACGGCGGGAAAAACATTCAGTACTTC | CASSDGGKNIQYF
. | TRBJ2-1 | . | TRBV19 | TGTGCCAGTAGTATAGATTGGAGCGGACTCTACAATGAGCAGTTCTTC | CASSIDWSGLYNEQFF
. | TRBJ1-2 | . | TRBV6-5 | TGTGCCAGCAGCCTACAGGGCGGCTACACCTTC | CASSLQGGYTF
once | TRBJ2-1 | . | TRBV7-2 | TGTGCCAGCAGCTTTACTAGTGGCTACAATGAGCAGTTCTTC | CASSFTSGYNEQFF
. | TRBJ1-4 | . | TRBV5-1 | TGCGCCAGCAGCTACGGAAGGGCAACTAATGAAAAACTGTTTTTT | CASSYGRATNEKLFF
few | TRBJ1-5 | TRBD1 | TRBV10-3 | TGTGCCATCAGTATGGACAGGGTACAGCCCCAGCATTTT | CAISMDRVQPQHF
once | TRBJ2-7 | TRBD1 | TRBV23-1 | TGCGCCAGCAGTCAATCGCCAACCGGAATCGAACGTGACAGGGCCGAGCAGTACTTC | CASSQSPTGIERDRAEQYF
. | TRBJ1-2 | . | TRBV29-1 | TGCAGCGTTGACCGGGCCTCCAACTATGGCTACACCTTC | CSVDRASNYGYTF
. | TRBJ2-3 | TRBD1 | TRBV5-8 | TGTGCCAGCAGCTTTTTGAGGGGGCGTACAGATACGCAGTATTTT | CASSFLRGRTDTQYF
. | TRBJ2-5 | . | TRBV27 | TGTGCCAGCGGTCGGGGGGCTGATGCGCAGACCCAGTACTTC | CASGRGADAQTQYF
. | TRBJ2-5 | . | TRBV2 | TGTGCCAGCAGGGAAGGGGTGACCCAGTACTTC | CASREGVTQYF
. | TRBJ2-2 | . | TRBV24-1 | TGTGCCACCATGGGGCAGGTGAACACCGGGGAGCTGTTTTTT | CATMGQVNTGELFF
once | TRBJ2-1 | . | TRBV9 | TGTGCCAGCAGCGTAGTGGGCCTTAACAATGAGCAGTTCTTC | CASSVVGLNNEQFF
. | TRBJ1-1 | . | TRBV7-3 | TGTGCCAGCAGCTTAACACGGGCCGGGGGCAGGACTGAAGCTTTCTTT | CASSLTRAGGRTEAFF
. | TRBJ2-1 | TRBD2 | TRBV18 | TGTGCCAGCTCACCTAGCGGGAGGGCCAATGAGCAGTTCTTC | CASSPSGRANEQFF
. | TRBJ1-2 | TRBD1 | TRBV6-2/TRBV6-3 | TGTGCCAGCAGTCAAACAGGGGGCAGCTATGGCTACACCTTC | CASSQTGGSYGYTF
. | TRBJ1-6 | . | TRBV3-1/TRBV3-2 | TGTGCCAGCAGCCGAACGATAACAGGGAGCTCCTATAATTCACCCCTCCACTTT | CASSRTITGSSYNSPLHF
. | TRBJ2-6 | TRBD1 | TRBV5-1 | TGCGCCAGCGACAGGGGATCTGACTCTGGGGCCAACGTCCTGACTTTC | CASDRGSDSGANVLTF
. | TRBJ2-4 | . | TRBV4-1 | TGCGCCAGCAGCCACTTAATGGGCAAAAACATTCAGTACTTC | CASSHLMGKNIQYF
. | TRBJ1-2 | . | TRBV6-1 | TGTGCCAGCAGTGAAGAGCCCAGGTCATATGGCTACACCTTC | CASSEEPRSYGYTF
. | TRBJ1-5 | . | TRBV6-5 | TGTGCCAGCAGTTCTCTTAGCAATCAGCCCCAGCATTTT | CASSSLSNQPQHF
once | TRBJ1-1 | . | TRBV5-4 | TGTGCCAGCAGCCGGATGAACACTGAAGCTTTCTTT | CASSRMNTEAFF
. | TRBJ1-2 | . | TRBV27 | TGTGCCAGCAGTTCCCTCGACTACATTAACTATGGCTACACCTTC | CASSSLDYINYGYTF
. | TRBJ2-7 | . | TRBV20-1 | TGCAGTGCCGGGGACTACGAGCAGTACTTC | CSAGDYEQYF
. | TRBJ1-4 | TRBD1 | TRBV2 | TGTGCCAGCAGTGTGGGACAGGGAGATGAAAAACTGTTTTTT | CASSVGQGDEKLFF
. | TRBJ2-7 | TRBD2 | TRBV7-9 | TGTGCCAGCACCGGGACTAGCGGGACTACCTACGAGCAGTACTTC | CASTGTSGTTYEQYF
. | TRBJ2-1 | . | TRBV19 | TGTGCCAGTAGGGTCTCCCCATCACCTGGGGAGCAGTTCTTC | CASRVSPSPGEQFF
. | TRBJ2-1 | . | TRBV12-3/TRBV12-4 | TGTGCCAGCAGCTCCGTATACTACAATGAGCAGTTCTTC | CASSSVYYNEQFF
. | TRBJ2-1 | TRBD2 | TRBV29-1 | TGCAGCGTTGGAGCGGGAGGTTACAATGAGCAGTTCTTC | CSVGAGGYNEQFF
. | TRBJ1-6 | . | TRBV19 | TGTGCCAGTAGTATAGCGACGATAAATTCACCCCTCCACTTT | CASSIATINSPLHF
few | TRBJ2-1 | . | TRBV7-9 | TGTGCCAGCAGCGGTGCGGGACTGATACTATACAATGAGCAGTTCTTC | CASSGAGLILYNEQFF
. | TRBJ2-7 | TRBD1 | TRBV4-2 | TGTGCCAGCAGCCAGACAGGGTCCTACGAGCAGTACTTC | CASSQTGSYEQYF
. | TRBJ2-2 | TRBD2 | TRBV4-1 | TGCGCCAGCAGGCGGGGACTAGCGGGAGTAAATACCGGGGAGCTGTTTTTT | CASRRGLAGVNTGELFF
. | TRBJ2-7 | TRBD1 | TRBV7-8 | TGTGCCAGCAGTTCGCGTCGGGACAGGGGGCACGAGCAGTACTTC | CASSSRRDRGHEQYF
. | TRBJ1-2 | TRBD1 | TRBV28 | TGTGCCAGCAGTCCAATACAGGGGCCACTCTATGGCTACACCTTC | CASSPIQGPLYGYTF
. | TRBJ2-2 | . | TRBV28 | TGTGCCAGCACCCCCGGGGGTCGTGACACCGGGGAGCTGTTTTTT | CASTPGGRDTGELFF
. | TRBJ1-5 | . | TRBV18 | TGTGCCAGCTCCAATCGCAGAGATTATAGCAATCAGCCCCAGCATTTT | CASSNRRDYSNQPQHF
. | TRBJ2-1 | . | TRBV6-2/TRBV6-3 | TGTGCCAGCAGTTACCTACGCCGGGATGAGCAGTTCTTC | CASSYLRRDEQFF